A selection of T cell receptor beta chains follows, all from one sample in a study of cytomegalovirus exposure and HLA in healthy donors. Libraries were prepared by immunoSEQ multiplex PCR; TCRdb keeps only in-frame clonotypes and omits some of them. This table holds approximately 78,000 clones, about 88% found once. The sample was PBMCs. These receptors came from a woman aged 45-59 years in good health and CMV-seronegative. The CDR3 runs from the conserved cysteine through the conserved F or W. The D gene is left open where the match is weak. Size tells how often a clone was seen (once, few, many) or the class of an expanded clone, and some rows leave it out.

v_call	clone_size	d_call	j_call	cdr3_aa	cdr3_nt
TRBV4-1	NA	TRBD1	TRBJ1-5	CASSPRDRGNQPQHF	TGCGCCAGCAGCCCCAGGGACAGGGGCAATCAGCCCCAGCATTTT
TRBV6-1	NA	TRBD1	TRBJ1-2	CASSKGQGAFEDYTF	TGTGCCAGCAGTAAAGGACAGGGGGCCTTCGAGGACTACACCTTC
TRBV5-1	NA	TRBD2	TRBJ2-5	CASSLWPSGSLAETQYF	TGCGCCAGCAGCTTGTGGCCTAGCGGGAGCCTAGCAGAGACCCAGTACTTC
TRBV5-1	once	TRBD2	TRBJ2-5	CASSLGTSGGGKTQYF	TGCGCCAGCAGCTTGGGGACTAGCGGGGGGGGGAAGACCCAGTACTTC
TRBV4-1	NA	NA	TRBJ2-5	CASSHEARIQETQYF	TGCGCCAGCAGCCACGAGGCGAGGATTCAAGAGACCCAGTACTTC
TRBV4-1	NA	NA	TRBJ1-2	CASSQEWTDPYGYTF	TGCGCCAGCAGCCAAGAATGGACAGACCCTTATGGCTACACCTTC
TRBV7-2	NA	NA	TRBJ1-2	CASSLLSDYGYTF	TGTGCCAGCAGCCTACTGTCGGACTATGGCTACACCTTC
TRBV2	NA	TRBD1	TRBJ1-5	CASSGGDRDQPQHF	TGTGCCAGCAGTGGAGGGGACAGGGATCAGCCCCAGCATTTT
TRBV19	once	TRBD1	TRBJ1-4	CASSRQGSTNEKLFF	TGTGCCAGTAGTAGACAGGGGAGCACTAATGAAAAACTGTTTTTT
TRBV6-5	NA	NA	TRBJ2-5	CASSFQTGGETQYF	TGTGCCAGCAGTTTTCAGACAGGTGGTGAGACCCAGTACTTC
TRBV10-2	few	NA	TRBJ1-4	CASSEWGGGEKLFF	TGCGCCAGCAGTGAATGGGGGGGTGGGGAAAAACTGTTTTTT
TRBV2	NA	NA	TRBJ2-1	CASSDTGKVDNEQFF	TGTGCCAGCAGTGACACGGGTAAGGTCGACAATGAGCAGTTCTTC
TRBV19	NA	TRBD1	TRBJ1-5	CASSISTGGNNQPQHF	TGTGCCAGTAGTATTTCGACAGGGGGTAACAATCAGCCCCAGCATTTT
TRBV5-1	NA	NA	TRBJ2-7	CASSLVGGSAIYEQYF	TGCGCCAGCAGCTTGGTTGGGGGGTCAGCGATCTACGAGCAGTACTTC
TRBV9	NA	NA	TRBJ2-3	CASSVDDREWPPDTQYF	TGTGCCAGCAGCGTAGATGATAGGGAGTGGCCGCCAGATACGCAGTATTTT
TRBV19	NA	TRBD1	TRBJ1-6	CASRPRTGGQDSPLHF	TGTGCCAGTAGACCCCGGACAGGGGGCCAGGATTCACCCCTCCACTTT
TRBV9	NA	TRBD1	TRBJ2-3	CASSVEAGGATDTQYF	TGTGCCAGCAGCGTAGAGGCAGGGGGCGCGACAGATACGCAGTATTTT
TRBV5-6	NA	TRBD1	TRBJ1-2	CASRPGTGASSDYGYTF	TGTGCCAGCAGGCCCGGGACAGGGGCCTCTTCTGACTATGGCTACACCTTC
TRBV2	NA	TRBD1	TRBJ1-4	CASSESETGGSNEKLFF	TGTGCCAGCAGTGAATCCGAGACAGGGGGCTCTAATGAAAAACTGTTTTTT
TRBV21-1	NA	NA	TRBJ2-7	CASSKGDSSYEQYF	TGTGCCAGCAGCAAAGGTGACAGCTCCTACGAGCAGTACTTC
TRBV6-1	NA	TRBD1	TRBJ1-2	CASSETQGVGYGYTF	TGTGCCAGCAGTGAGACACAGGGGGTCGGCTATGGCTACACCTTC
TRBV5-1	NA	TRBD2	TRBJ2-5	CASSLTSGGPGETQYF	TGCGCCAGCAGCTTGACTAGCGGGGGCCCGGGAGAGACCCAGTACTTC
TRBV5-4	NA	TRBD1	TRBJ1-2	CASSLAGQGVNYGYTF	TGTGCCAGCAGCTTGGCCGGACAGGGGGTAAACTATGGCTACACCTTC
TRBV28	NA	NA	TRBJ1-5	CASSLSGVNQPQHF	TGTGCCAGCAGTTTATCAGGGGTGAATCAGCCCCAGCATTTT
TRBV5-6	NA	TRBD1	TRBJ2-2	CASSLIVTGTGFRTGELFF	TGTGCCAGCAGCTTGATTGTAACCGGGACAGGTTTTAGGACCGGGGAGCTGTTTTTT
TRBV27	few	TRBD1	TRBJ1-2	CASSFSGTGSYGYTF	TGTGCCAGCAGTTTCTCCGGGACAGGGTCTTATGGCTACACCTTC
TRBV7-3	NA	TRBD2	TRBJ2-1	CASSSRLAGVNEQFF	TGTGCCAGCAGCTCCAGACTAGCGGGAGTCAATGAGCAGTTCTTC
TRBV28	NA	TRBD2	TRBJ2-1	CASSFITSGSSSYNEQFF	TGTGCCAGCAGTTTTATTACTAGCGGGTCGAGCTCCTACAATGAGCAGTTCTTC
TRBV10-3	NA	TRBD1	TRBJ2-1	CAISGSGQGDNEQFF	TGTGCCATCAGTGGTTCGGGACAGGGGGACAATGAGCAGTTCTTC
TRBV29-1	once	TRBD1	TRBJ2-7	CSVELGQGSNEQYF	TGCAGCGTGGAGCTGGGACAGGGGAGTAACGAGCAGTACTTC
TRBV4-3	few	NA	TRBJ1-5	CASSQDYRDYSNQPQHF	TGCGCCAGCAGCCAAGATTACAGGGATTATAGCAATCAGCCCCAGCATTTT
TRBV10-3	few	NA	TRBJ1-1	CAISDTLNTEAFF	TGTGCCATCAGCGACACCTTGAACACTGAAGCTTTCTTT
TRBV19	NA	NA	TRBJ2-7	CASSNRLGHEQYF	TGTGCCAGTAGTAACCGACTAGGCCACGAGCAGTACTTC
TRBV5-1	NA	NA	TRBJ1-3	CASSLGQASSGNTIYF	TGCGCCAGCAGCTTGGGACAGGCGTCCTCTGGAAACACCATATATTTT
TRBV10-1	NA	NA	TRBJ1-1	CASSESWQGSEAFF	TGCGCCAGCAGTGAGTCGTGGCAGGGGAGTGAAGCTTTCTTT
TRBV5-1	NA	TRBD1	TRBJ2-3	CASSSLGTGTDTQYF	TGCGCCAGCAGCTCGCTCGGGACAGGGACAGATACGCAGTATTTT
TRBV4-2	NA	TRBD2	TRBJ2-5	CASSQTSGGAETQYF	TGTGCCAGCAGCCAGACTAGCGGGGGGGCAGAGACCCAGTACTTC
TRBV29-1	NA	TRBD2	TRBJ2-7	CSVEAGGHYEQYF	TGCAGCGTTGAGGCGGGGGGTCACTACGAGCAGTACTTC
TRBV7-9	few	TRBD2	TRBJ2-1	CASSFSGGGNEQFF	TGTGCCAGCAGCTTTAGCGGGGGAGGCAATGAGCAGTTCTTC
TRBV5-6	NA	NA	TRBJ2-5	CASSERDIGETQYF	TGTGCCAGCAGCGAACGGGACATTGGGGAGACCCAGTACTTC
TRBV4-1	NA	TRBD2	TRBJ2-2	CASSQDPRRGGQAGELFF	TGCGCCAGCAGCCAAGATCCAAGGCGGGGGGGCCAGGCCGGGGAGCTGTTTTTT
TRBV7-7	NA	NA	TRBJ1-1	CASSLRRGTEAFF	TGTGCTAGCAGCCTGCGGAGGGGAACTGAAGCTTTCTTT
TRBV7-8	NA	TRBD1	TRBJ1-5	CASSLLGLTGGDQPQHF	TGTGCCAGCAGCTTATTGGGCCTGACAGGGGGCGATCAGCCCCAGCATTTT
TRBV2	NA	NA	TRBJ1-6	CASSELDRSSYNSPLHF	TGTGCCAGCAGTGAACTCGACAGGAGCTCCTATAATTCACCCCTCCACTTT
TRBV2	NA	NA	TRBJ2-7	CASSGHLQTYEQYF	TGTGCCAGCAGTGGACATTTACAAACCTACGAGCAGTACTTC
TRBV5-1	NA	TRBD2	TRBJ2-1	CASSLLAGNNEQFF	TGCGCCAGCAGCTTACTAGCGGGAAACAATGAGCAGTTCTTC
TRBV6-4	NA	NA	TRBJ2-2	CASSAITGGELFF	TGTGCCAGCAGTGCTATAACGGGAGGGGAGCTGTTTTTT
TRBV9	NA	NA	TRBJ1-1	CASSVVPVMNTEAFF	TGTGCCAGCAGCGTAGTACCGGTGATGAACACTGAAGCTTTCTTT
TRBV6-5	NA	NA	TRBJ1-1	CASNAGMNTEAFF	TGTGCCAGCAACGCAGGGATGAACACTGAAGCTTTCTTT
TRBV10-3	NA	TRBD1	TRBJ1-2	CAISRDRGDGYTF	TGTGCCATCAGCAGGGACAGGGGAGATGGCTACACCTTC
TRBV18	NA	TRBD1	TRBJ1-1	CASSPSNGQGATEAFF	TGTGCCAGCTCACCATCTAACGGACAGGGGGCCACTGAAGCTTTCTTT
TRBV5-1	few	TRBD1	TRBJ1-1	CASSLADRAIWGTEAFF	TGCGCCAGCAGCTTGGCCGACAGGGCCATTTGGGGCACTGAAGCTTTCTTT
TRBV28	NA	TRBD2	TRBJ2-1	CASSPERGVYNEQFF	TGTGCCAGCAGTCCCGAGCGGGGGGTATACAATGAGCAGTTCTTC